The clone carrying this T cell receptor (beta chain) was seen a handful of times. Its antigen is as yet unknown. The TCR beta cDNA libraries contained unique molecular identifiers. Roughly 500,000 cDNA molecules were obtained per 1 to 10 million input T cells. TCRdb fed the PCR reads into MiXCR, producing one record per CDR3 protein. The sample contains hundreds of thousands of distinct CDR3 sequences, 44% of which appear only once. CDR3 size: 15 residues. V gave up 0 bases and J gave up 11 bases; unmatched junction bases: 11. CDR1 is SGHKS and CDR2 is YYEKEE in the germline V gene (reference sequence). The entry originates in a study of post-analysis software for immune sequencing data. Study-level background: Several disease courses (relapsing-remitting, secondary progressive and progressive-relapsing) of multiple sclerosis were included.

Regarding the study as a whole: Normalized Chao1 diversity was significantly lower in multiple sclerosis patients than in controls. In patients, five or six TRBV segments were more frequent than in controls, with TRBV5-6, TRBV5-1 and TRBV20-1 among them. Pronounced co-clustering by F measure was evident among identically batched samples.

The chain couples TRBV5-5 to TRBJ2-5; 9 nucleotides agree with TRBD2. The sample taken for sequencing was blood. This TCR was sampled from a girl aged 5 to 17 with multiple sclerosis. This CDR3 reads CASSLGVVEREEQYF. The CDR3 nucleotides are TGTGCCAGCAGCTTGGGAGTGGTCGAGCGGGAGGAGCAGTACTTC.